Listed here is a single T cell receptor (beta chain). Its cognate antigen is unknown. TCRdb reprocessed the reads with MiXCR, giving one entry per CDR3 protein. The sample has about 740,000 distinct CDR3 sequences, roughly a third seen once. This specimen comes from a study of T cell repertoires in cytomegalovirus infection. The wider study: HLA-C-restricted CMV epitopes, recently identified, and well-studied HLA-B-restricted ones were used by the study. A matching HLA type, together with CMV infection, was signaled by public TCR beta signatures.

Findings and caveats of the study: Across the ex vivo response, the dominant clonotypes were HLA-C-restricted CMV-specific TCR beta clonotypes.

Trimming removed 3 bases from V and 2 bases from J, with 13 bases in between. Germline V lookup: CDR1 LNHDA, CDR2 SQIVND (reference sequence). The CDR3 extends over 15 amino acids. The chain is built from TRBV19 and TRBJ1-2; D remains ambiguous. This sample comprised cultured PBMCs, obtained from culture after CMV antigen stimulation. The clonotype was recovered from a human donor in good health (CMV status not recorded). Some clones in this sample may be carry-over from other donors' samples. Here the CDR3 reads CASSIVPASNYGYTF. The CDR3 nucleotides read TGTGCCAGTAGTATTGTCCCGGCATCCAACTATGGCTACACCTTC.